This T cell receptor beta chain was recovered during a study of blood T cell repertoires in COVID-19. Background on the study: Researchers got acute and convalescent COVID-19 samples from the United States, Italy and Spain. T cells, B-cell-depleted T cells, or PBMCs provided the cDNA or gDNA that served as material.

Germline CDR1 reads SGHAT; CDR2 reads FQNNGV. The CDR3 extends over 14 amino acids. V lost 4 bases, J lost 2 bases, and 3 bases stayed unmatched. Only in-frame clones appear in the TCRdb table, and some are missing; sequencing was by immunoSEQ multiplex PCR. The table includes about 180,000 clones, approximately 89% detected once. The TCR was taken from a woman younger than 45 with acute or convalescent COVID-19. The chain is built from TRBV11-2 and TRBJ1-2; 8 bases agree with TRBD1. Sequenced sample: peripheral blood. The CDR3 sequence: CASSSRQGNYGYTF. In DNA, the CDR3 is TGTGCCAGCAGCTCCCGACAGGGGAACTATGGCTACACCTTC.